Listed below are T cell receptor beta chains from one sample, sequenced in a study of T cell changes during pregnancy in multiple sclerosis. Sequenced by immunoSEQ multiplex PCR; TCRdb stores in-frame clones only, minus some. The sample lists just under 80,000 clones; 85% to 95% were seen once. Sample: peripheral blood, taken in the first trimester of pregnancy. These receptor sequences come from a female donor with multiple sclerosis, enrolled in a pregnancy study. CDR3s leave out the opening cysteine and the closing phenylalanine or tryptophan. The D gene is left open where the match is weak.

d_gene: TRBD1; v_gene: TRBV5-1; j_gene: TRBJ1-2; CDR3aa: ASSLSDRGPEGYT
d_gene: NA; v_gene: TRBV4-1; j_gene: TRBJ2-5; CDR3aa: ASSHQAGETQY
d_gene: TRBD1; v_gene: TRBV27; j_gene: TRBJ1-3; CDR3aa: ASSLRPPGQGAFGGNTIY
d_gene: NA; v_gene: TRBV7-9; j_gene: TRBJ1-6; CDR3aa: ASRLAGTNSPLH
d_gene: NA; v_gene: TRBV5-4; j_gene: TRBJ1-2; CDR3aa: ASSWPGQINYGYT
d_gene: NA; v_gene: TRBV6-5; j_gene: TRBJ1-6; CDR3aa: ASRDRENSPLH
d_gene: NA; v_gene: TRBV5-1; j_gene: TRBJ1-2; CDR3aa: ASSRTRDAYGYT
d_gene: NA; v_gene: TRBV5-6; j_gene: TRBJ1-1; CDR3aa: ASSLGQGLPEAF
d_gene: NA; v_gene: TRBV2; j_gene: TRBJ1-2; CDR3aa: ASSQKGGSNGYT
d_gene: NA; v_gene: TRBV6-5; j_gene: TRBJ2-2; CDR3aa: ASSLTGTRGELF
d_gene: TRBD1; v_gene: TRBV6-6; j_gene: TRBJ1-2; CDR3aa: ASSPQGYTHGYT
d_gene: TRBD1; v_gene: TRBV2; j_gene: TRBJ2-1; CDR3aa: ASLRPGQGFNEQF
d_gene: NA; v_gene: TRBV7-9; j_gene: TRBJ2-1; CDR3aa: ASSLAQGEGYNEQF
d_gene: NA; v_gene: TRBV25-1; j_gene: TRBJ2-7; CDR3aa: ASSEPGLYEQY
d_gene: NA; v_gene: TRBV4-3; j_gene: TRBJ2-7; CDR3aa: ASSQDRVSLRSYEQY
d_gene: TRBD1; v_gene: TRBV7-2; j_gene: TRBJ1-5; CDR3aa: ASSLAGTGNQPQH
d_gene: NA; v_gene: TRBV7-8; j_gene: TRBJ2-7; CDR3aa: ASSLSRVESYEQY
d_gene: NA; v_gene: TRBV2; j_gene: TRBJ1-2; CDR3aa: ASSDLGGPNYGYT
d_gene: NA; v_gene: TRBV2; j_gene: TRBJ2-7; CDR3aa: ASSEGGGRSYEQY
d_gene: NA; v_gene: TRBV19; j_gene: TRBJ2-2; CDR3aa: ASSNRREDTGELF
d_gene: TRBD1; v_gene: TRBV5-8; j_gene: TRBJ2-2; CDR3aa: ASSLKTGGTGELF
d_gene: NA; v_gene: TRBV4-2; j_gene: TRBJ2-5; CDR3aa: ASSQGDSVETQY
d_gene: TRBD2; v_gene: TRBV7-2; j_gene: TRBJ2-7; CDR3aa: ASSLAGGGYEQY
d_gene: NA; v_gene: TRBV19; j_gene: TRBJ1-5; CDR3aa: ATLGGWDQPQH
d_gene: TRBD1; v_gene: TRBV6-5; j_gene: TRBJ2-7; CDR3aa: ASRTGPPPYEQY
d_gene: NA; v_gene: TRBV7-9; j_gene: TRBJ2-5; CDR3aa: ASSLELESRETQY
d_gene: NA; v_gene: TRBV7-2; j_gene: TRBJ2-7; CDR3aa: ASSFAFRGYEQY
d_gene: TRBD1; v_gene: TRBV19; j_gene: TRBJ1-2; CDR3aa: ASSPGQGVAGYT
d_gene: TRBD1; v_gene: TRBV4-1; j_gene: TRBJ1-4; CDR3aa: ASSQEGDRGKYEKLF
d_gene: NA; v_gene: TRBV7-3; j_gene: TRBJ2-7; CDR3aa: ASSLVSHGDYEQY
d_gene: TRBD2; v_gene: TRBV28; j_gene: TRBJ2-7; CDR3aa: ASSPPGLAGDYEQY
d_gene: TRBD2; v_gene: TRBV10-3; j_gene: TRBJ2-7; CDR3aa: AIRAGGPVGTYEQY